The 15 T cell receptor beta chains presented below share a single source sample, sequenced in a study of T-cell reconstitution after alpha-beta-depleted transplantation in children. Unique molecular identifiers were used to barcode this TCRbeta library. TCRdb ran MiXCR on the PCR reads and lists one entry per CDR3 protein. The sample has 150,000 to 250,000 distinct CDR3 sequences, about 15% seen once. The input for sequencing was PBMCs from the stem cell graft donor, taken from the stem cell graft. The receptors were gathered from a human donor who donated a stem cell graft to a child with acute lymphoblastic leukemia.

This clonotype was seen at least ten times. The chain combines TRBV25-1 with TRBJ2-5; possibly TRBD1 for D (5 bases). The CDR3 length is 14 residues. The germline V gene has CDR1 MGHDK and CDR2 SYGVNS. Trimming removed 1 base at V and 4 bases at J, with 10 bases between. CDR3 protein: CASSEFKGRETQYF. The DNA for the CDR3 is TGTGCCAGCAGTGAATTTAAGGGGCGAGAGACCCAGTACTTC.

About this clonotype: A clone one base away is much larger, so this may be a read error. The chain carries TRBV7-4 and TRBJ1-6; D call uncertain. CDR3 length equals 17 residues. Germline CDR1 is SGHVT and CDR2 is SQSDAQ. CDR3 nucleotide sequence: TGTGCCAGCAGCTCCCCCTTGAAAATAGCCCATAATCCACCCCTCCACTTT. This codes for CASSSPLKIAHNPPLHF.

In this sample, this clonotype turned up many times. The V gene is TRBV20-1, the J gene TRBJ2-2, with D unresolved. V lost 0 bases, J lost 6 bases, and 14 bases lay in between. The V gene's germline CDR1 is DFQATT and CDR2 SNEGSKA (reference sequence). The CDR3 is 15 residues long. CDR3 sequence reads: CSARDPSSVAGELFF. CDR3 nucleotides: TGCAGTGCTAGAGATCCCTCTTCTGTGGCCGGGGAGCTGTTTTTT.

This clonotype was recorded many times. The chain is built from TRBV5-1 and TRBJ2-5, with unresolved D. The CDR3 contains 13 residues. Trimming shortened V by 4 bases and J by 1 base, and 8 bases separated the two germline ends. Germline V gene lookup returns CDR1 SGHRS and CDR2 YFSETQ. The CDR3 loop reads CASSPRVQETQYF. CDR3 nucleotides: TGCGCCAGCAGCCCCCGGGTCCAAGAGACCCAGTACTTC. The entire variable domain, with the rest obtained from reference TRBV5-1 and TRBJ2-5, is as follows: KAGVTQTPRYLIKTRGQQVTLSCSPISGHRSVSWYQQTPGQGLQFLFEYFSETQRNKGNFPGRFSGRQFSNSRSEMNVSTLELGDSALYLCASSPRVQETQYFGPGTRLLVL.

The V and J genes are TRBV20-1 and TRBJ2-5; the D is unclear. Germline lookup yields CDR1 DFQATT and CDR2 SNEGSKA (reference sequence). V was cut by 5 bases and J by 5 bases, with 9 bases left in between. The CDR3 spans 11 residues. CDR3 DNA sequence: TGCAGTGCTTTCTTCGCGGAGACCCAGTACTTC. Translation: CSAFFAETQYF.

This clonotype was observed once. CDR3: CAWSVGDRVSSSYNEQFF. The CDR3 nucleotides are TGTGCCTGGAGTGTTGGGGACAGGGTCTCTAGCTCCTACAATGAGCAGTTCTTC. The rearrangement links TRBV30 to TRBJ2-1; 9 bases are shared with TRBD1. Germline trimming cut 0 bases from V and 0 bases from J; bases unmatched to any gene: 9. Germline V CDR1 and CDR2: GTSNPN, SVGIG (reference sequence). The CDR3 runs 18 residues.

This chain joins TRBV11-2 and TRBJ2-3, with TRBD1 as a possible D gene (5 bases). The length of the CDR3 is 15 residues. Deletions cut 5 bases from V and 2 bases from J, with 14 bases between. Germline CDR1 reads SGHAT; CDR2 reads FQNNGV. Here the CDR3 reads CASSPGIRITDTQYF. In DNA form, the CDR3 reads TGTGCCAGCAGCCCAGGGATCAGGATCACAGATACGCAGTATTTT.

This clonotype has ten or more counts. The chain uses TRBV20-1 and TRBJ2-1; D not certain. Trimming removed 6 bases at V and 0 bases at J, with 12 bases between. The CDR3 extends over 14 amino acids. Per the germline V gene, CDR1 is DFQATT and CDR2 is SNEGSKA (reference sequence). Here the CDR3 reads CSAPTPSSYNEQFF. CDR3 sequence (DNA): TGCAGTGCCCCGACTCCTAGCTCCTACAATGAGCAGTTCTTC.

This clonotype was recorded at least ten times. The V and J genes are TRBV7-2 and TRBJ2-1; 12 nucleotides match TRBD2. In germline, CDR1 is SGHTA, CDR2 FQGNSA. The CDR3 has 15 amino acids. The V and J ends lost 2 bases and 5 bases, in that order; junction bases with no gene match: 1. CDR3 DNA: TGTGCCAGCAGCTTACTAGCGGGAGGGAACAATGAGCAGTTCTTC. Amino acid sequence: CASSLLAGGNNEQFF.

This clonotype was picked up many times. The CDR3 here is CSAFSPSTDTQYF. In DNA, the CDR3 is TGCAGCGCCTTCTCCCCTAGCACAGATACGCAGTATTTT. The V call is TRBV20-1, the J call TRBJ2-3; D is ambiguous. Germline-derived CDR1 and CDR2 are DFQATT and SNEGSKA (reference sequence). The CDR3 covers 13 residues.

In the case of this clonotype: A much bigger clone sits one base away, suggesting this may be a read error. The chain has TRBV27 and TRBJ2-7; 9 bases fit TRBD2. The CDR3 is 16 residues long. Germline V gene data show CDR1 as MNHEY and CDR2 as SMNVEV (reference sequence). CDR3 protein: CASSRPGLAGIYKQYF. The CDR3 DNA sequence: TGTGCCAGCAGTCGCCCCGGGCTAGCGGGGATCTACAAGCAGTACTTC.

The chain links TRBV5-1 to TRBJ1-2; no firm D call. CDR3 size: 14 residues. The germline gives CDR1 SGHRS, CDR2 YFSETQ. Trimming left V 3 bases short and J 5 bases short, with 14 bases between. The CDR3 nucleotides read TGCGCCAGCAGCTCTTGGAGCCTTCAATATGGCTACACCTTC. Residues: CASSSWSLQYGYTF.

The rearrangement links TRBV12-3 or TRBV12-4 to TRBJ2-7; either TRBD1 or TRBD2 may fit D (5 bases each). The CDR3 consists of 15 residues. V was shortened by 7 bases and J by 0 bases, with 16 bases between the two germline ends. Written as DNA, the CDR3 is TGTGCCAGCACTCTTGGGGACGGAACCTCCTACGAGCAGTACTTC. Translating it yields CASTLGDGTSYEQYF.

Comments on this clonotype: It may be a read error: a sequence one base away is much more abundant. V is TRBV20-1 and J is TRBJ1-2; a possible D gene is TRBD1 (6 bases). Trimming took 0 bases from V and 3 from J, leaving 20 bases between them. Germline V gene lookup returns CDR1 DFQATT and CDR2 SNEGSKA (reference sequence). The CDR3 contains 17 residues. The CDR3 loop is CSARERQGITTDYGYTF. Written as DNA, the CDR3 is TGCAGTGCTAGAGAGCGTCAGGGGATTACTACTGACTATGGCTACACCTTC.

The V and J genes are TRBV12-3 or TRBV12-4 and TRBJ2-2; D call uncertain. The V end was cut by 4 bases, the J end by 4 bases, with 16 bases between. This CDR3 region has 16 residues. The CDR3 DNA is TGTGCCAGCAGTTCCCCGACATTGCCGGGCACCGGGGAGCTGTTTTTT. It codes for CASSSPTLPGTGELFF.